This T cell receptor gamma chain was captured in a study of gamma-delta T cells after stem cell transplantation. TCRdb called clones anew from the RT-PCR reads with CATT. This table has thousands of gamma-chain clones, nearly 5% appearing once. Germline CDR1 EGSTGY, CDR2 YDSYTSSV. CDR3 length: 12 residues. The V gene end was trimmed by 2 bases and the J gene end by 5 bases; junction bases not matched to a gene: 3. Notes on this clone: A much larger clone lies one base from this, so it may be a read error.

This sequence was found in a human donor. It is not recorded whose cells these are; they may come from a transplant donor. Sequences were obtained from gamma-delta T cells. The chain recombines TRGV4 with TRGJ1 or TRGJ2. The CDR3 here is CATWDVDYKKLF. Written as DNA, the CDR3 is TGTGCCACCTGGGATGTGGATTATAAGAAACTCTTT.